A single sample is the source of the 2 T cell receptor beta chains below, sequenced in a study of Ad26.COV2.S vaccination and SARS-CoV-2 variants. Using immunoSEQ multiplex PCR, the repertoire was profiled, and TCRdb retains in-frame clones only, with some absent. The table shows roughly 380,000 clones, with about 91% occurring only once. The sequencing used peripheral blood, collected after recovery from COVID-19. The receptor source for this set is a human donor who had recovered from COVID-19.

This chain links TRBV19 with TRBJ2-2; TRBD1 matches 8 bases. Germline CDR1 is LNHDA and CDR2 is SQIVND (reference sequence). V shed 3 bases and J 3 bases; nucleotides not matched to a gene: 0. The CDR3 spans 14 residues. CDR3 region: CASSMTGDTGELFF. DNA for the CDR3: TGTGCCAGTAGTATGACAGGGGACACCGGGGAGCTGTTTTTT.

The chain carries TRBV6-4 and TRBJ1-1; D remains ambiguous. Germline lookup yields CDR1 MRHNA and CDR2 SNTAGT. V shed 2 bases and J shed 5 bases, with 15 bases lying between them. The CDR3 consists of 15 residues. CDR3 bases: TGTGCCAGCAGTGACAGTGTAGGTCCTGGGACTGAAGCTTTCTTT. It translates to CASSDSVGPGTEAFF.